One T cell receptor (beta chain) is described in this entry. Its antigen remains unidentified. The CDR3 is made up of 18 amino acids. Germline V gene sequence: CDR1 MGHRA, CDR2 YSYEKL. Through 5' RACE with UMI labels, the TRB cDNA libraries were prepared. For each CDR3 protein, TCRdb gives one entry from its re-call of the 5' RACE reads, without DNA. The sample has tens of thousands of distinct CDR3 sequences. These data come from a study of CXCR3-negative and CXCR3-positive naive CD8 T cells. Study-wide results and limits: Memory CD8+ cells showed much lower diversity, while both naive subsets displayed comparably high diversity.

Input material: memory CD8+ T cells from blood. The chain carries TRBV4-1 and TRBJ1-1; TCRdb names TRBD1, which stays unverified in the absence of DNA. This clonotype was obtained from a human donor in good health. Some clones in this sample may be carry-over from other donors' samples. The chain's CDR3 is CASSPTLGREVENTEAFF.